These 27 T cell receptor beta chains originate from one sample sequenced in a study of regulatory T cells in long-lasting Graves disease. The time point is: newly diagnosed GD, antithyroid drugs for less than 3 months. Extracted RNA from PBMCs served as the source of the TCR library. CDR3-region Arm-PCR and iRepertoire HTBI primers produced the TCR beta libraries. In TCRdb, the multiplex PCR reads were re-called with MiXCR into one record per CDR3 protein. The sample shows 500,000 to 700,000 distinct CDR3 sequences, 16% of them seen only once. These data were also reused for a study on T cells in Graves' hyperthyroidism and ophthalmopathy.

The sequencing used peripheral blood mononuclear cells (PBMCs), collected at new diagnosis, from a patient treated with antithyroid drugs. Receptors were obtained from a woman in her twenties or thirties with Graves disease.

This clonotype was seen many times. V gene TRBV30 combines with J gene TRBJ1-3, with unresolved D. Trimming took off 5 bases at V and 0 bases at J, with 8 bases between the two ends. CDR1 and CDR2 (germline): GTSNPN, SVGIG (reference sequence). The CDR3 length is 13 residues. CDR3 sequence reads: CAWGRISGNTIYF. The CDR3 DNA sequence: TGTGCCTGGGGACGGATCTCTGGAAACACCATATATTTT.

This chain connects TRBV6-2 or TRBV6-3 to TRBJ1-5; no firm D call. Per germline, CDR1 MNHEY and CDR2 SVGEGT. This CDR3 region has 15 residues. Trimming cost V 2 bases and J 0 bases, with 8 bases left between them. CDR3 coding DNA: TGTGCCAGCAGTTACCCTGGATATAGCAATCAGCCCCAGCATTTT. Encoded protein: CASSYPGYSNQPQHF.

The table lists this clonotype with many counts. DNA for the CDR3: TGTGCCAGCAGCCTCTTTCCCGGACAGGGAACTGAAGCTTTCTTT. Translating it yields CASSLFPGQGTEAFF. The genes are TRBV7-8 and TRBJ1-1; TRBD1 aligns across 8 bases. Trimming removed 5 bases from V and 5 bases from J; junction bases left unmatched: 10. The CDR3 runs to 15 residues. Germline V gene data show CDR1 as SGHVS and CDR2 as FQNEAQ.

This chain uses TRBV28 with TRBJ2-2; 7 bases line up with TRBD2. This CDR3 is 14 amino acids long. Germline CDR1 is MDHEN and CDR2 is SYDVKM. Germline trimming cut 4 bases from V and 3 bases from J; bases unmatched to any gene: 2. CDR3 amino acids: CASSWGGDTGELFF. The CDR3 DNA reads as TGTGCCAGCAGTTGGGGAGGGGACACCGGGGAGCTGTTTTTT.

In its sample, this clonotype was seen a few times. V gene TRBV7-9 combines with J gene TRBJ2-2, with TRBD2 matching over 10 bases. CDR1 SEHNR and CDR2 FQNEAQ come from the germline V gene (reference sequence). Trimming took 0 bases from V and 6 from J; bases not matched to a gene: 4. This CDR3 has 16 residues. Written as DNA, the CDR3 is TGTGCCAGCAGCTTAGCGCTGAGCGGGAGGGCCGGGGAGCTGTTTTTT. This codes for CASSLALSGRAGELFF.

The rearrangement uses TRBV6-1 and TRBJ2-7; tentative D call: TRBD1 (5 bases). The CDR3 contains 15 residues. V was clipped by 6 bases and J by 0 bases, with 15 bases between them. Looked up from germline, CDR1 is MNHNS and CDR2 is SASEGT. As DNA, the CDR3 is TGTGCCAGCAGGGGTGGGGCAGGTCTCTCCTACGAGCAGTACTTC. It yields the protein CASRGGAGLSYEQYF.

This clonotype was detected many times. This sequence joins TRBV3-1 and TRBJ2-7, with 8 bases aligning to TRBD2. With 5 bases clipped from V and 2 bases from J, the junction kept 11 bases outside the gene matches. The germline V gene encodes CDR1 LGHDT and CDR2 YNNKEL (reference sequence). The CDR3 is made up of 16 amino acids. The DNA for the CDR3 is TGTGCCAGCAGCTCCCGGACTAGCCGGCGGCCCTACGAGCAGTACTTC. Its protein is CASSSRTSRRPYEQYF.

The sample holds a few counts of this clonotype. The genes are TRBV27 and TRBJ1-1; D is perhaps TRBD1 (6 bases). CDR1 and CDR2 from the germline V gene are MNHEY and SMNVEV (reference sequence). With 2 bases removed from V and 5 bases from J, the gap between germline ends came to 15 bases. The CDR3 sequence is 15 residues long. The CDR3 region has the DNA TGTGCCAGCAGTTTAAAGCTATCAGGGGATACTGAAGCTTTCTTT. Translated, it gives CASSLKLSGDTEAFF.

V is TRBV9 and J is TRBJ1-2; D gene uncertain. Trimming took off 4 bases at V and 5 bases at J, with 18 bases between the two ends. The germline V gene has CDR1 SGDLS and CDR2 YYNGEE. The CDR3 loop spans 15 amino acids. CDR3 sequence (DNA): TGTGCCAGCAGCTCCTCCGGCAAGGGTCGGTATGGCTACACCTTC. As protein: CASSSSGKGRYGYTF. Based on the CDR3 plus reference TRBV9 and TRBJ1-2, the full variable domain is DSGVTQTPKHLITATGQRVTLRCSPRSGDLSVYWYQQSLDQGLQFLIQYYNGEERAKGNILERFSAQQFPDLHSELNLSSLELGDSALYFCASSSSGKGRYGYTFGSGTRLTVV.

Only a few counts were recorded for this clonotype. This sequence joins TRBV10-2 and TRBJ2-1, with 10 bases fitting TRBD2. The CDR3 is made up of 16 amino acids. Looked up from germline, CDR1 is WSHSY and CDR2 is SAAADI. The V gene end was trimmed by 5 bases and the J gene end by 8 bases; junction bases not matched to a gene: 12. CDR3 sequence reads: CASSSITSGDNYEQFF. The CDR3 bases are TGCGCCAGCAGTTCCATTACTAGCGGGGATAATTATGAGCAGTTCTTC.

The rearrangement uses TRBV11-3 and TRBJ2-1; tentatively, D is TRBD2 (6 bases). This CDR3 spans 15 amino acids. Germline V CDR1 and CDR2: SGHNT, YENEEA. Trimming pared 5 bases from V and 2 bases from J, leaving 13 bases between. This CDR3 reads CASSQAGLAYNEQFF. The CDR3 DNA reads TGTGCCAGCAGCCAAGCGGGCTTAGCCTACAATGAGCAGTTCTTC.

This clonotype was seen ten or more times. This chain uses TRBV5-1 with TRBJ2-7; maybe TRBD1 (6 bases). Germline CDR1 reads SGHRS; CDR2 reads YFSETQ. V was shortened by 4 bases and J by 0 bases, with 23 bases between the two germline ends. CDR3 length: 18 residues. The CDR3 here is CASSVRPGDMTFSYEQYF. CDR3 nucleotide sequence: TGCGCCAGCAGCGTTAGACCAGGGGACATGACCTTCTCCTACGAGCAGTACTTC.

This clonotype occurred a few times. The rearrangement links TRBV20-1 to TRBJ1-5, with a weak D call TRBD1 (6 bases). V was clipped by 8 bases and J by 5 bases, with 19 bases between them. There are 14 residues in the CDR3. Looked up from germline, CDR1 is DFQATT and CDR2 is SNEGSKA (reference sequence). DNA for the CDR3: TGCAGTACTACCCCTGGACAGATCTATCAGCCCCAGCATTTT. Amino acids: CSTTPGQIYQPQHF.

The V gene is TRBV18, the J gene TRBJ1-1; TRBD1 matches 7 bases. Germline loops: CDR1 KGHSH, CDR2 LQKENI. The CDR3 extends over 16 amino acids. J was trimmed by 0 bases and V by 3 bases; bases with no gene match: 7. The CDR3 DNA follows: TGTGCCAGCTCACCTTCGGTAGACAGGGTGAACACTGAAGCTTTCTTT. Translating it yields CASSPSVDRVNTEAFF.

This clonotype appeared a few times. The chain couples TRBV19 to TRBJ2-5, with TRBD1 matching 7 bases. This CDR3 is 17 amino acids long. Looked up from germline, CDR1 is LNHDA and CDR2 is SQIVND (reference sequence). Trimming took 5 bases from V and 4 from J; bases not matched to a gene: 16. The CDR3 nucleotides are TGTGCCAGTAGTCTCTTTACCGGGACAGCTACTCTAGAGACCCAGTACTTC. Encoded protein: CASSLFTGTATLETQYF.

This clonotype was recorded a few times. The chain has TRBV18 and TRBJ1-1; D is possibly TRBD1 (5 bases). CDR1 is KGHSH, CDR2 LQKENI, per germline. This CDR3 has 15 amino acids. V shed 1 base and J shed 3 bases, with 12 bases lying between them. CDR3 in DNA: TGTGCCAGCTCACCACGACGGGGGACGGACACTGAAGCTTTCTTT. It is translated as CASSPRRGTDTEAFF.

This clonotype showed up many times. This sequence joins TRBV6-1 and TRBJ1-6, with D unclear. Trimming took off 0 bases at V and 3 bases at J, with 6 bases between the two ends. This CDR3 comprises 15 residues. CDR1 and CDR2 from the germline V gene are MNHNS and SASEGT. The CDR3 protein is CASSEAKVYNSPLHF. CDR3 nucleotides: TGTGCCAGCAGTGAAGCGAAGGTCTATAATTCACCCCTCCACTTT.

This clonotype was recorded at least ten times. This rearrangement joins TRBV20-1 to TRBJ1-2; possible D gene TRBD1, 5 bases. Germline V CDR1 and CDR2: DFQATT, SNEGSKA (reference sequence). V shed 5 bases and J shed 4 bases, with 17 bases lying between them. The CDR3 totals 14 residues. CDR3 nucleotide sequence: TGCAGTGCTGAAGGGACGGCGGGCCCCTATGGCTACACCTTC. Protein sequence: CSAEGTAGPYGYTF.

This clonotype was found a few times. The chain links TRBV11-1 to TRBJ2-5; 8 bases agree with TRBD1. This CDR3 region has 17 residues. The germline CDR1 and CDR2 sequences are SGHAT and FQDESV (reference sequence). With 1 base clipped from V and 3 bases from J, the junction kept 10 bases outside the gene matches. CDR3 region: CASSLVGSQGQEETQYF. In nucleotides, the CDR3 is TGTGCCAGCAGCTTAGTGGGATCCCAGGGACAGGAAGAGACCCAGTACTTC.

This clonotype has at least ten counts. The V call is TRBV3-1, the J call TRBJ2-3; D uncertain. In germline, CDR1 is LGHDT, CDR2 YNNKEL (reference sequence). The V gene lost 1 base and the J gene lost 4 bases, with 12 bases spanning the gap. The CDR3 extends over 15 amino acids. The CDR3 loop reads CASSQAPPEPDTQYF. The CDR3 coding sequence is TGTGCCAGCAGCCAAGCCCCCCCGGAGCCAGATACGCAGTATTTT.

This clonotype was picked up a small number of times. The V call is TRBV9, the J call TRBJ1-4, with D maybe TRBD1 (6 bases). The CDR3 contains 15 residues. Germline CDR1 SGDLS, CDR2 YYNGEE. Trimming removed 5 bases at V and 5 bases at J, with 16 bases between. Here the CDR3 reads CASSVRGAWNEKLFF. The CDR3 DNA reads TGTGCCAGCAGTGTCAGGGGCGCCTGGAATGAAAAACTGTTTTTT.

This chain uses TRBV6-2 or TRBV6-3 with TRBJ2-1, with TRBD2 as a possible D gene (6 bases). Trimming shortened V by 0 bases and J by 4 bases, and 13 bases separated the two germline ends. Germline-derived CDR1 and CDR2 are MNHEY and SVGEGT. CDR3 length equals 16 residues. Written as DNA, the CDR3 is TGTGCCAGCAGTTACTCGTTGGCTAGCGTATACAATGAGCAGTTCTTC. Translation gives CASSYSLASVYNEQFF.

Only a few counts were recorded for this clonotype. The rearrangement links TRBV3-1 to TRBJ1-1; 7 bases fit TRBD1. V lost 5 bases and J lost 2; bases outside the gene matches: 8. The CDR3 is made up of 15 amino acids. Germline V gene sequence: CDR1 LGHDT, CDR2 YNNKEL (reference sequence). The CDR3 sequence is CASSSHGTANTEAFF. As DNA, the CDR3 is TGTGCCAGCAGCTCTCACGGGACAGCAAACACTGAAGCTTTCTTT.

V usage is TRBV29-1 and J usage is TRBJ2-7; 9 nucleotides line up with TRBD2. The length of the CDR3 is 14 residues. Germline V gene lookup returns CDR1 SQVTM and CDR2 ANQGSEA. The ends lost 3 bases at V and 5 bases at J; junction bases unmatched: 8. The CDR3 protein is CSVDRAGGPDEQYF. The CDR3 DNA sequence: TGCAGCGTTGATCGGGCGGGAGGGCCCGACGAGCAGTACTTC.

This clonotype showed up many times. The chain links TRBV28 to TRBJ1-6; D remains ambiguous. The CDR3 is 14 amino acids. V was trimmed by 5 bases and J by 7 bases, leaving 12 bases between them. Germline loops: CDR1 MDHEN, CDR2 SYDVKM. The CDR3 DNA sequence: TGTGCCAGCAGTCAAAGACTCCCGAATTCACCCCTCCACTTT. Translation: CASSQRLPNSPLHF.

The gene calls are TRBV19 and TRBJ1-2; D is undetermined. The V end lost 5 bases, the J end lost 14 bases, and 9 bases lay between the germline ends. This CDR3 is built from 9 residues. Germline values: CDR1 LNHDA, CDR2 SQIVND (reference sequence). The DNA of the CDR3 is TGTGCCAGTAGTCCTCCGGAGACCTTC. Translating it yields CASSPPETF.

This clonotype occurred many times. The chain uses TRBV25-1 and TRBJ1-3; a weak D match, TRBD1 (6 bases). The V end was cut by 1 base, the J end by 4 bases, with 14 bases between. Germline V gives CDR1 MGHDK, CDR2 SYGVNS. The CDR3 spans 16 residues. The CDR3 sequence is CASSEWIGGTGNTIYF. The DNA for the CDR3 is TGTGCCAGCAGTGAATGGATAGGGGGAACGGGAAACACCATATATTTT.